One and the same sample provided the 13 T cell receptor beta chains below, sequenced in a study of blood T cell repertoires in COVID-19. Sequencing was performed with immunoSEQ multiplex PCR; in TCRdb, only in-frame clones are kept and a portion is missing. The data contain 95,000 to 150,000 clones, roughly 89% of them singletons. The specimen sequenced was peripheral blood. The receptors come from a woman between 45 and 65 years old with acute or convalescent COVID-19.

Only a few counts were recorded for this clone. The genes are TRBV10-1 and TRBJ2-7; unclear D gene. V lost 10 bases to trimming and J lost 0 bases, with 16 bases between them. This CDR3 contains 14 residues. Germline assignment: CDR1 WNHNN and CDR2 SYGVQD (reference sequence). CDR3 sequence reads: CATDTLRSSYEQYF. CDR3 DNA: TGCGCCACCGACACACTCCGAAGCTCCTACGAGCAGTACTTC.

The chain combines TRBV14 with TRBJ2-1, with D possibly matching TRBD1 (5 bases). Per the germline V gene, CDR1 is SGHDN and CDR2 is FVKESK. Trimming pared 2 bases from V and 3 bases from J, leaving 11 bases between. The CDR3 is made up of 15 amino acids. In DNA, the CDR3 is TGTGCCAGCAGCCAATGGCAGGGTCTCTACAATGAGCAGTTCTTC. Protein product: CASSQWQGLYNEQFF.

The chain couples TRBV2 to TRBJ1-5; D is unclear. V lost 2 bases and J 4 bases, leaving 6 bases between the germline ends. Germline V lookup: CDR1 SNHLY, CDR2 FYNNEI. CDR3 size: 13 residues. DNA for the CDR3: TGTGCCAGCAGTGAACCCTTAAATCAGCCCCAGCATTTT. This gives the protein CASSEPLNQPQHF. The complete variable domain, with remaining parts taken from reference TRBV2 and TRBJ1-5, reads EPEVTQTPSHQVTQMGQEVILRCVPISNHLYFYWYRQILGQKVEFLVSFYNNEISEKSEIFDDQFSVERPDGSNFTLKIRSTKLEDSAMYFCASSEPLNQPQHFGDGTRLSIL.

J is TRBJ1-5 and V is TRBV2; D remains unclear. Trimming pared 1 base from V and 7 bases from J, leaving 14 bases between. In germline, CDR1 is SNHLY, CDR2 FYNNEI. There are 15 residues in the CDR3. This CDR3 is CASSEGVIGGQPQHF. The CDR3 DNA reads TGTGCCAGCAGTGAAGGAGTGATAGGAGGGCAGCCCCAGCATTTT.

This chain joins TRBV6-2 or TRBV6-3 and TRBJ1-6, with TRBD1 matching 7 bases. The junction had 5 bases not matched to a gene; V was cut back by 2 bases and J by 7 bases. The germline CDR1 and CDR2 sequences are MNHEY and SVGEGT. The CDR3 spans 15 residues. CDR3 coding DNA: TGTGCCAGCAGTTACGACAGGGATCTAAATTCACCCCTCCACTTT. This gives the protein CASSYDRDLNSPLHF.

The chain employs TRBV27 and TRBJ2-7, with D tentatively TRBD2 (5 bases). Per germline, CDR1 MNHEY and CDR2 SMNVEV (reference sequence). V lost 3 bases and J 4 bases, leaving 13 bases between the germline ends. This CDR3 spans 14 amino acids. DNA of the CDR3: TGTGCCAGCAGTTTTCGGCTAGCTCGATACGAGCAGTACTTC. Translation: CASSFRLARYEQYF.

The rearrangement uses TRBV2 and TRBJ2-2; 7 bases match TRBD2. This CDR3 is 16 amino acids long. CDR1 and CDR2 (germline): SNHLY, FYNNEI. Trimming took 2 bases from V and 0 from J; bases not matched to a gene: 3. CDR3 coding DNA: TGTGCCAGCAGTGAATTCGGGACTACGAACACCGGGGAGCTGTTTTTT. Translated: CASSEFGTTNTGELFF.

This sequence joins TRBV7-6 and TRBJ1-3; D is unclear. Germline CDR1 and CDR2: SGHVS and FNYEAQ. This CDR3 has 16 amino acids. V shed 0 bases and J shed 2 bases, with 11 bases lying between them. The CDR3 DNA follows: TGTGCCAGCAGCTTAGCCTTTATGGGCACTGGAAACACCATATATTTT. Amino acid sequence: CASSLAFMGTGNTIYF.

The chain is built from TRBV6-2 or TRBV6-3 and TRBJ2-1; 13 nucleotides line up with TRBD2. The V gene end was trimmed by 6 bases and the J gene end by 8 bases; junction bases not matched to a gene: 13. The CDR3 totals 17 residues. Germline-derived CDR1 and CDR2 are MNHEY and SVGEGT. CDR3: CASSLGLAGDLRDEQFF. The CDR3 bases are TGTGCCAGCAGCCTAGGACTAGCGGGGGACCTACGGGATGAGCAGTTCTTC.

This clone was observed once. This rearrangement joins TRBV6-1 to TRBJ2-1, with 11 bases that match TRBD2. Germline V gene lookup returns CDR1 MNHNS and CDR2 SASEGT. This CDR3 is built from 16 residues. V lost 3 bases to trimming and J lost 4 bases; unmatched junction nucleotides: 5. Written as DNA, the CDR3 is TGTGCCAGCAGTGACATAGCGGGAGGGGGATACAATGAGCAGTTCTTC. It encodes CASSDIAGGGYNEQFF.

V and J are TRBV19 and TRBJ2-1; TRBD1 matches 7 bases. The germline gives CDR1 LNHDA, CDR2 SQIVND (reference sequence). V lost 3 bases to trimming and J lost 7 bases; unmatched junction nucleotides: 9. This CDR3 region has 15 residues. The CDR3 region is CASSIALIQGNEQFF. The DNA of the CDR3 is TGTGCCAGTAGTATCGCCCTCATACAGGGGAATGAGCAGTTCTTC.

The chain has TRBV7-8 and TRBJ2-3; 8 nucleotides agree with TRBD2. The CDR3 loop spans 16 amino acids. V lost 6 bases, J lost 0 bases, and 8 bases stayed unmatched. Germline CDR1 reads SGHVS; CDR2 reads FQNEAQ. The CDR3, as DNA: TGTGCCAGCAGTCTTCTTTCGGGAGGGAGCACAGATACGCAGTATTTT. Translated: CASSLLSGGSTDTQYF. Using reference TRBV7-8 and TRBJ2-3 for the parts outside the CDR3, the full variable domain is GAGVSQSPRYKVAKRGQDVALRCDPISGHVSLFWYQQALGQGPEFLTYFQNEAQLDKSGLPSDRFFAERPEGSVSTLKIQRTQQEDSAVYLCASSLLSGGSTDTQYFGPGTRLTVL.

This chain links TRBV28 with TRBJ2-1; D is perhaps TRBD1 (7 bases). CDR1 is MDHEN, CDR2 SYDVKM, per germline. CDR3 size: 14 residues. V was clipped by 9 bases and J by 7 bases, with 19 bases between them. The CDR3 loop is CASRGAGGRNEQFF. CDR3 sequence (DNA): TGTGCCAGTAGAGGGGCAGGGGGGAGGAATGAGCAGTTCTTC.